The 31 T cell receptor beta chains given below trace back to one sample, sequenced in a study of T cells in severe cutaneous drug reactions. The patients sequenced had a carbamazepine-induced Stevens-Johnson syndrome or toxic epidermal necrolysis reaction. The iRepertoire multiplex PCR system with TCR subtype-specific primers built both bulk and single-cell libraries. TCRdb reprocessed the multiplex PCR reads and stores each CDR3 protein as one record, lacking DNA. The table lists more than 20,000 distinct CDR3 sequences. Sequencing was done on a sample of PBMCs. The receptors here all came from a human donor with toxic epidermal necrolysis, a severe cutaneous drug reaction.

This clonotype is labeled large based on frequency. The rearrangement joins TRBV29-1 to TRBJ2-3; TCRdb outputs TRBD2, but without DNA this stays unchecked. The length of the CDR3 is 15 residues. Germline V CDR1 and CDR2: SQVTM, ANQGSEA. The CDR3 protein is CSARTSGRASDTQYF.

Frequency places this clonotype as medium-sized. This chain joins TRBV29-1 and TRBJ1-3; TCRdb's D gene call, TRBD1, goes unchecked for lack of DNA. CDR1 SQVTM and CDR2 ANQGSEA come from the germline V gene. The CDR3 is 12 amino acids. The CDR3 region is CSVQTGGNTIYF.

This clonotype is classed as medium-sized by frequency. This chain connects TRBV30 to TRBJ2-1; TCRdb indicates TRBD1, and absent DNA this call remains unverified. Germline V lookup: CDR1 GTSNPN, CDR2 SVGIG (reference sequence). The CDR3 is made up of 14 amino acids. CDR3 sequence: CACSPGVSYNEQFF.

The V gene is TRBV24-1, the J gene TRBJ2-1; TCRdb's assignment of TRBD1 cannot be checked, as there is no DNA. Per germline, CDR1 KGHDR and CDR2 SFDVKD. The CDR3 totals 17 residues. The chain's CDR3 is CATSDLSPGTGYNEQFF.

This sequence joins TRBV29-1 and TRBJ1-2; there is no DNA to check the TCRdb D call of TRBD1. From germline, CDR1 is SQVTM and CDR2 ANQGSEA. This CDR3 has 13 amino acids. This CDR3 is CSVESGGNYGYTF.

This sequence joins TRBV7-9 and TRBJ2-1; without DNA, the TCRdb call of TRBD1 cannot be checked. This CDR3 contains 16 residues. The germline V gene encodes CDR1 SEHNR and CDR2 FQNEAQ (reference sequence). CDR3: CASSPLPVGRYNEQFF.

This chain uses TRBV4-1 with TRBJ2-7; TCRdb returns TRBD1, unconfirmable since there is no DNA. Germline lookup yields CDR1 MGHRA and CDR2 YSYEKL. The CDR3 sequence is 15 residues long. The CDR3 sequence: CASSQDRDHSYEQYF.

The chain is built from TRBV28 and TRBJ2-3; the TCRdb D gene call, TRBD1, has no DNA to confirm it. Germline loops: CDR1 MDHEN, CDR2 SYDVKM. The CDR3 length is 15 residues. The CDR3 sequence: CASSSPGGSTDTQYF. Variable domain in full (rest from reference TRBV28 and TRBJ2-3): DVKVTQSSRYLVKRTGEKVFLECVQDMDHENMFWYRQDPGLGLRLIYFSYDVKMKEKGDIPEGYSVSREKKERFSLILESASTNQTSMYLCASSSPGGSTDTQYFGPGTRLTVL.

The J gene is TRBJ2-5, the V gene TRBV4-1; the TCRdb D gene call, TRBD1, has no DNA to confirm it. The CDR3 sequence is 16 residues long. Germline V gene lookup returns CDR1 MGHRA and CDR2 YSYEKL. CDR3 region: CASSQDRVGGKETQYF.

The genes are TRBV28 and TRBJ2-5; TCRdb selects TRBD1, and the lack of DNA leaves this call unchecked. The CDR3 loop spans 15 amino acids. CDR1 MDHEN and CDR2 SYDVKM come from the germline V gene. CDR3 loop: CASSLLLRDNGAQYF.

The chain has TRBV12-3 or TRBV12-4 and TRBJ2-1; TCRdb designates TRBD2, a call that cannot be tested without DNA. The CDR3 loop spans 15 amino acids. This CDR3 reads CASTRPPASPNEQFF.

The chain joins TRBV5-1 to TRBJ2-2; the TCRdb D gene call, TRBD1, has no DNA to confirm it. Germline assignment: CDR1 SGHRS and CDR2 YFSETQ. This CDR3 contains 16 residues. CDR3 sequence reads: CASSSGQGIGTGELFF.

The genes are TRBV7-2 and TRBJ1-6; the D call from TCRdb, TRBD1, cannot be confirmed without DNA. This CDR3 is 12 amino acids long. CDR1 and CDR2 from the germline V gene are SGHTA and FQGNSA. CDR3 sequence reads: CASSTTGGALHF.

Judged by frequency, this clonotype is medium-sized. The chain has TRBV9 and TRBJ2-3; checking the TCRdb D call of TRBD2 is not possible without DNA. Germline V gene lookup returns CDR1 SGDLS and CDR2 YYNGEE. The CDR3 is 16 residues long. The CDR3 loop reads CASSGGLAGATDTQYF.

CDR3 in amino acids: CASTLQDPSDTQYF. This chain joins TRBV28 and TRBJ2-3; TCRdb designates TRBD2, a call that cannot be tested without DNA. The CDR3 totals 14 residues. Germline CDR1 MDHEN, CDR2 SYDVKM.

The CDR3 loop is CSVRAGGPAYGYTF. This sequence joins TRBV29-1 and TRBJ1-2; no DNA is available, so the TRBD1 call from TCRdb remains unchecked. The CDR3 is 14 residues long. Germline values: CDR1 SQVTM, CDR2 ANQGSEA.

The CDR3 region is CASSYSTAGGYEQYF. J is TRBJ2-7 and V is TRBV6-5; as DNA is missing, the TRBD1 call by TCRdb cannot be tested. CDR1 MNHEY and CDR2 SVGAGI come from the germline V gene. The CDR3 totals 15 residues.

This CDR3 reads CSVERDRGQETQYF. The chain uses TRBV29-1 and TRBJ2-5; TCRdb outputs TRBD1, but without DNA this stays unchecked. The CDR3 sequence is 14 residues long. Per the germline V gene, CDR1 is SQVTM and CDR2 is ANQGSEA. Based on the CDR3 plus reference TRBV29-1 and TRBJ2-5, the full variable domain is SAVISQKPSRDICQRGTSLTIQCQVDSQVTMMFWYRQQPGQSLTLIATANQGSEATYESGFVIDKFPISRPNLTFSTLTVSNMSPEDSSIYLCSVERDRGQETQYFGPGTRLLVL.

The chain links TRBV7-9 to TRBJ1-2; with no DNA, the TCRdb D assignment of TRBD1 cannot be verified. Per the germline V gene, CDR1 is SEHNR and CDR2 is FQNEAQ (reference sequence). The CDR3 is made up of 15 amino acids. The CDR3 here is CASSLGAGPNYGYTF.

The V call is TRBV6-5, the J call TRBJ2-7; TCRdb returns TRBD2, unconfirmable since there is no DNA. Germline lookup yields CDR1 MNHEY and CDR2 SVGAGI. The CDR3 sequence is 17 residues long. CDR3 protein: CASILPLGLAFTYEQYF.

CDR3 residues: CASSDETGLSYNEQFF. The V call is TRBV2, the J call TRBJ2-1; the TRBD1 assignment by TCRdb is unverifiable without DNA. Germline loops: CDR1 SNHLY, CDR2 FYNNEI. There are 16 residues in the CDR3.

This clonotype is deemed medium-sized (0.01 to 0.1%) by its frequency. The chain's CDR3 is CASSIGDLKNTEAFF. This chain joins TRBV11-2 and TRBJ1-1; TCRdb gives TRBD1 as the D gene, but with no DNA this cannot be confirmed. This CDR3 has 15 amino acids. CDR1 and CDR2 from the germline V gene are SGHAT and FQNNGV.

Considering frequency, this clonotype is medium-sized. The rearrangement joins TRBV30 to TRBJ2-7; TCRdb's D gene call, TRBD2, goes unchecked for lack of DNA. This CDR3 contains 11 residues. Germline CDR1 and CDR2: GTSNPN and SVGIG (reference sequence). CDR3 amino acids: CAWGREYEQYF.

The chain links TRBV18 to TRBJ2-7; TCRdb proposes TRBD1, but this gene call is untestable without DNA. The CDR3 length is 14 residues. Germline CDR1 reads KGHSH; CDR2 reads LQKENI. CDR3 amino acids: CASSPGGGRDEQYF.

This clonotype is medium-sized (0.01 to 0.1%) by frequency. The chain joins TRBV2 to TRBJ1-2. This CDR3 contains 13 residues. CDR1 is SNHLY, CDR2 FYNNEI, per germline. CDR3 residues: CASSKTGNYGYTF.

The rearrangement links TRBV20-1 to TRBJ2-5; TCRdb proposes TRBD1, but this gene call is untestable without DNA. The length of the CDR3 is 14 residues. From germline, CDR1 is DFQATT and CDR2 SNEGSKA (reference sequence). CDR3: CSARGGAGGETQYF.

The V call is TRBV4-3, the J call TRBJ2-3; TCRdb names TRBD1, which stays unverified in the absence of DNA. Germline lookup yields CDR1 LGHNA and CDR2 YSLEER. This CDR3 is 17 amino acids long. The CDR3 sequence: CASSKVVGAPGTDTQYF.

This chain joins TRBV6-1 and TRBJ2-7; absent DNA, TCRdb's TRBD2 call cannot be checked. The CDR3 is 20 amino acids. The germline V gene encodes CDR1 MNHNS and CDR2 SASEGT. The CDR3: CASSEPSFGLTGTEFYEQYF.

The CDR3 region is CASSSRQERETQYF. The chain has TRBV9 and TRBJ2-5; with no DNA, the TCRdb D assignment of TRBD1 cannot be verified. Per the germline V gene, CDR1 is SGDLS and CDR2 is YYNGEE. The CDR3 extends over 14 amino acids.

Measured by frequency, this clonotype is medium-sized. J is TRBJ2-1 and V is TRBV2. CDR3 size: 13 residues. In germline, CDR1 is SNHLY, CDR2 FYNNEI. The CDR3 loop is CASSEGLGNEQFF.

This clonotype registers medium-sized (0.01 to 0.1%) by frequency. V is TRBV9 and J is TRBJ2-3; TCRdb's D call of TRBD2 is untestable without DNA. The CDR3 loop spans 14 amino acids. Per the germline V gene, CDR1 is SGDLS and CDR2 is YYNGEE. The CDR3 here is CASSHGSAADTQYF. Full variable domain (outside the CDR3, taken from reference TRBV9 and TRBJ2-3): DSGVTQTPKHLITATGQRVTLRCSPRSGDLSVYWYQQSLDQGLQFLIQYYNGEERAKGNILERFSAQQFPDLHSELNLSSLELGDSALYFCASSHGSAADTQYFGPGTRLTVL.